Only one count was recorded for the clone carrying this TCR beta chain. Original analysis: Amplifying reference gene primers gave estimates of nucleated cell counts. Using immunoSEQ multiplex PCR, the repertoire was profiled, and TCRdb retains in-frame clones only, with some absent. V, J and clone size reflect that table, while D and trimming were determined from the DNA. The sample holds about 380,000 clones, about 89% seen once. This record belongs to a study of blood T cell repertoires in COVID-19. Study background: Italy, Spain and the United States were the sources of the convalescent and acute COVID-19 samples. Nucleic acid was either cDNA or gDNA, and it came from T cells, B-cell-depleted T cells, or PBMCs.

The CDR3 spans 15 residues. J was trimmed by 0 bases and V by 9 bases; bases with no gene match: 5. Germline V gene sequence: CDR1 SNHLY, CDR2 FYNNEI. The sample comprised peripheral blood. The clonotype originates from a man aged 40-50 years with acute or convalescent COVID-19. The chain has TRBV2 and TRBJ2-6; 7 nucleotides agree with TRBD1. DNA for the CDR3: TGTGCCAGAAGAAGGGACAGCTCTGGGGCCAACGTCCTGACTTTC. Translating gives CARRRDSSGANVLTF.